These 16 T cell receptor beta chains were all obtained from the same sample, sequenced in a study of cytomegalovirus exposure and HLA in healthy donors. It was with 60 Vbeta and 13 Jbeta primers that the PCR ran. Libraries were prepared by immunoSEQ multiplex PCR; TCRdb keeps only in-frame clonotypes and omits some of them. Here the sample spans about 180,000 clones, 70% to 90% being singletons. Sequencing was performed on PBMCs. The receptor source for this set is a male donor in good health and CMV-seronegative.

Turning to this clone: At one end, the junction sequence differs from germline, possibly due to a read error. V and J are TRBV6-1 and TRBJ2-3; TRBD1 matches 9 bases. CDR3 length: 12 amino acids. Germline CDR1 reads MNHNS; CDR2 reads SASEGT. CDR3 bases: TGTGCCAGCAGTGAACGATGGGACAGGGAGTCTTTT. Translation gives CASSERWDRESF.

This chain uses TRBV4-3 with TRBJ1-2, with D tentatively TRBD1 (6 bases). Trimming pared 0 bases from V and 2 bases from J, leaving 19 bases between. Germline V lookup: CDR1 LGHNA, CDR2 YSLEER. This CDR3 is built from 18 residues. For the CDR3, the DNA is TGCGCCAGCAGCCAAGATCCTTCGCACAGGGTACGGAACTATGGCTACACCTTC. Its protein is CASSQDPSHRVRNYGYTF.

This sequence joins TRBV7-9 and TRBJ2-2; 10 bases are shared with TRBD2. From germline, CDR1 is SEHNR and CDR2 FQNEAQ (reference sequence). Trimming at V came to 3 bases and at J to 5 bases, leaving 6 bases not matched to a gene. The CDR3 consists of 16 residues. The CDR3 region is CASSFPLAGETGELFF. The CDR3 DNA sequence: TGTGCCAGCAGCTTCCCCCTAGCGGGAGAAACCGGGGAGCTGTTTTTT.

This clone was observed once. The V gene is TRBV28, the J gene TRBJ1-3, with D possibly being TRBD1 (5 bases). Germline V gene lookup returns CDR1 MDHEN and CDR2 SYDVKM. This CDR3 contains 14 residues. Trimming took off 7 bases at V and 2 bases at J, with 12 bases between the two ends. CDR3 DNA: TGTGCCAGCATCATGGGGGGGGCTGGAAACACCATATATTTT. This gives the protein CASIMGGAGNTIYF.

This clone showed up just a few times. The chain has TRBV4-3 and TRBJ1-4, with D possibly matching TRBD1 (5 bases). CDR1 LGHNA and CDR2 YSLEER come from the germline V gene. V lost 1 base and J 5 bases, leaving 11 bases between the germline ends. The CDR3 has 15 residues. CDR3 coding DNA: TGCGCCAGCAGCCAAGGGGGGGGAATAAATGAAAAACTGTTTTTT. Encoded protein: CASSQGGGINEKLFF.

The CDR3 region has the DNA TGTGCCAGCAGCCGACTTTCCTCTGGAAACACCATATATTTT. It yields the protein CASSRLSSGNTIYF. The chain recombines TRBV7-9 with TRBJ1-3; D ambiguous. Trimming took off 5 bases at V and 0 bases at J, with 8 bases between the two ends. The CDR3 loop spans 14 amino acids. Germline CDR1 and CDR2: SEHNR and FQNEAQ (reference sequence).

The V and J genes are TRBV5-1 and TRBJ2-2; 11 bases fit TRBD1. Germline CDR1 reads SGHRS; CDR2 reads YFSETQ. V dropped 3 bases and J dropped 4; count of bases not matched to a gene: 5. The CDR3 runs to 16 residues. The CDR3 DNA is TGCGCCAGCAGCTCCTCCGGGACAGGGGGCACCGGGGAGCTGTTTTTT. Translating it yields CASSSSGTGGTGELFF.

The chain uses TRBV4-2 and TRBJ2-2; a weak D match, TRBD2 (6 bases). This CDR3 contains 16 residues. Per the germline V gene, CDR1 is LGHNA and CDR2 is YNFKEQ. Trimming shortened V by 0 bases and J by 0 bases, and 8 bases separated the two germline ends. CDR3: CASSQDSGTNTGELFF. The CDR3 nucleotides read TGTGCCAGCAGCCAAGATAGCGGAACGAACACCGGGGAGCTGTTTTTT.

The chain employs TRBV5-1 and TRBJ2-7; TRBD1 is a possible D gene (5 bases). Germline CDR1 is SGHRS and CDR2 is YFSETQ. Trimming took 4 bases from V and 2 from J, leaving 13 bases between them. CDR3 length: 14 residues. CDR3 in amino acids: CASSASGLAYEQYF. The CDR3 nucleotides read TGCGCCAGCAGCGCCTCAGGGCTGGCCTACGAGCAGTACTTC.

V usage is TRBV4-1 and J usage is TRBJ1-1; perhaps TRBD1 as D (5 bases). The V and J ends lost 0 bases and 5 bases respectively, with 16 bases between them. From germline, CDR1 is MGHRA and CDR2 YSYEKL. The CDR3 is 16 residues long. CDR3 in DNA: TGCGCCAGCAGCCAAGATCCAGGGAAGGTCTGGACTGAAGCTTTCTTT. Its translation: CASSQDPGKVWTEAFF.

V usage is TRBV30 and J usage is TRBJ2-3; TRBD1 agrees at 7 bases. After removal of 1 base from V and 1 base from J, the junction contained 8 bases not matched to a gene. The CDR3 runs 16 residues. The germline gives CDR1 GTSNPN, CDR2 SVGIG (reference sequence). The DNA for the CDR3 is TGTGCCTGGAGTGACCGAGGGGGCGCGGGCACAGATACGCAGTATTTT. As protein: CAWSDRGGAGTDTQYF.

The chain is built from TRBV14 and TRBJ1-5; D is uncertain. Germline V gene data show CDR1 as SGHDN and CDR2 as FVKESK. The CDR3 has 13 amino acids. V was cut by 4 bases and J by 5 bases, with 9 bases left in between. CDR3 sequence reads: CASSLGPDQPQHF. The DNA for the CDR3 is TGTGCCAGCAGCCTTGGGCCAGATCAGCCCCAGCATTTT.

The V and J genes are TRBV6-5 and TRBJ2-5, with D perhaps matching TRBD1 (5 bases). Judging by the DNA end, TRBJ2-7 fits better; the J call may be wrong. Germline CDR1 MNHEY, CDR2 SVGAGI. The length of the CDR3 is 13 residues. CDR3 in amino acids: CASSTRAGLEQYF. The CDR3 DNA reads TGTGCCAGCAGTACCCGGGCAGGGCTCGAGCAGTACTTC.

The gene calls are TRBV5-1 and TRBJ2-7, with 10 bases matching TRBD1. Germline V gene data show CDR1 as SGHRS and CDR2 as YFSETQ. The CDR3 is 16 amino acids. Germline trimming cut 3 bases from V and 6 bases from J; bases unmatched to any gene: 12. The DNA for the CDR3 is TGCGCCAGCAGCTCCGCAACCGGGACAGGGGCAGGCGAGCAGTACTTC. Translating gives CASSSATGTGAGEQYF.

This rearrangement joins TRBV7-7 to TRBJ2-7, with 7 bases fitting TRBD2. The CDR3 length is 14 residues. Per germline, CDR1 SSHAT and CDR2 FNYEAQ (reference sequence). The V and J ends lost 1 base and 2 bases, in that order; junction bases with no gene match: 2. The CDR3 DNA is TGTGCCAGCAGCTTAGGCGGGGGAACCTACGAGCAGTACTTC. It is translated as CASSLGGGTYEQYF.

In DNA form, the CDR3 reads TGCGCCAGCAGCTTGCCCCGACTAGCGGGAGGGCCCAGATCAAGAGAGACCCAGTACTTC. Amino acids: CASSLPRLAGGPRSRETQYF. The genes are TRBV5-1 and TRBJ2-5; 14 bases align to TRBD2. Per the germline V gene, CDR1 is SGHRS and CDR2 is YFSETQ. This CDR3 has 20 residues. The trim removed 1 base at V and 4 bases at J, leaving 15 bases unmatched.